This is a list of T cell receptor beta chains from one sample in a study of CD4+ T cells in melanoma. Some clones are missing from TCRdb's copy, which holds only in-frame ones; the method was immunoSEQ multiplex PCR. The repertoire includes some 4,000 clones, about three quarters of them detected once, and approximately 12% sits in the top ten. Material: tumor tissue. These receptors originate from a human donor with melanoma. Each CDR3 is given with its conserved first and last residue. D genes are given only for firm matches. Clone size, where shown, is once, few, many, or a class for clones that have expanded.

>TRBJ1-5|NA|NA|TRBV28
CASTRWQGQGNQPQHF
TGTGCCAGCACCCGGTGGCAGGGGCAGGGCAATCAGCCCCAGCATTTT
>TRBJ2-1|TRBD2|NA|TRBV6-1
CASSEWSSGVYNEQFF
TGTGCCAGCAGTGAATGGTCTAGCGGGGTCTACAATGAGCAGTTCTTC
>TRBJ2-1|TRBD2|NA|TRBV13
CASSPRTSGSNYNEQFF
TGTGCCAGCAGCCCCCGGACTAGCGGGAGCAACTACAATGAGCAGTTCTTC
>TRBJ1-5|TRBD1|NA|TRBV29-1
CSVGQGAGSNQPQHF
TGCAGCGTTGGACAGGGGGCGGGGAGCAATCAGCCCCAGCATTTT
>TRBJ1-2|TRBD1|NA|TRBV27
CASSRGTANYGYTF
TGTGCCAGCAGCCGGGGGACAGCTAACTATGGCTACACCTTC
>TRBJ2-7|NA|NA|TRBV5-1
CASSLERGFGYEQYF
TGCGCCAGCAGCTTGGAGCGAGGGTTCGGCTACGAGCAGTACTTC
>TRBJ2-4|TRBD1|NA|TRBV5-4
CASSFWDRRETIQYF
TGTGCCAGCAGCTTCTGGGACAGGAGGGAAACCATTCAGTACTTC
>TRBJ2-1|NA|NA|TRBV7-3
CASSSVGGYNEQFF
TGTGCCAGCAGCTCTGTTGGTGGGTACAATGAGCAGTTCTTC
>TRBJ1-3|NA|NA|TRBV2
CASSTGFTGNTIYF
TGTGCCAGCAGTACAGGGTTCACTGGAAACACCATATATTTT
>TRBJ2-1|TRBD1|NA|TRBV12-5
CASGLEGQGAYNEQFF
TGTGCTAGTGGTTTGGAAGGGCAGGGGGCCTACAATGAGCAGTTCTTC
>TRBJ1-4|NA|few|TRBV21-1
CASTLMTIGPTNEKLFF
TGTGCCAGCACCCTGATGACTATAGGGCCAACTAATGAAAAACTGTTTTTT
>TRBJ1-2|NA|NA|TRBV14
CASSQDLGLPGGYTF
TGTGCCAGCAGCCAAGATCTAGGTCTCCCGGGGGGCTACACCTTC
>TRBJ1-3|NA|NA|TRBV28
CASSSQGGNTIYF
TGTGCCAGCAGTTCCCAGGGGGGAAACACCATATATTTT
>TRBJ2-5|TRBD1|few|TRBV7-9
CASRTTGPQETQYF
TGTGCCAGCAGAACGACAGGGCCCCAAGAGACCCAGTACTTC
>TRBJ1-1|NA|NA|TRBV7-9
CASSLAPGLNTEAFF
TGTGCCAGCAGCTTAGCGCCAGGGTTGAACACTGAAGCTTTCTTT
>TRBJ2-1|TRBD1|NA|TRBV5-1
CASSLGDRELNEQFF
TGCGCCAGCAGCTTGGGGGACAGGGAGCTAAATGAGCAGTTCTTC
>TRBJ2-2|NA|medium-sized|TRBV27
CASRKMTQGLGELFF
TGTGCCAGCAGAAAAATGACTCAGGGGCTCGGGGAGCTGTTTTTT
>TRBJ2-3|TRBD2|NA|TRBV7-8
CASSIDSGSASTDTQYF
TGTGCCAGCAGCATCGATAGCGGGAGTGCGAGTACAGATACGCAGTATTTT
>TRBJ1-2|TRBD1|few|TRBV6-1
CASSWTGAGGYTF
TGTGCCAGCAGCTGGACAGGGGCGGGCGGCTACACCTTC
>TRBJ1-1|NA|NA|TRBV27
CASSFLLFDRRDMNTEAFF
TGTGCCAGCAGTTTCCTTCTATTCGACAGGAGAGATATGAACACTGAAGCTTTCTTT
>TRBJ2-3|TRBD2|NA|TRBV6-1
CASLTSGGAADTQYF
TGTGCCAGCTTGACTAGCGGGGGGGCAGCAGATACGCAGTATTTT
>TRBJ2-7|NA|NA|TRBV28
CASSPPTGLSYEQYF
TGTGCCAGCAGTCCCCCCACAGGGCTCTCCTACGAGCAGTACTTC
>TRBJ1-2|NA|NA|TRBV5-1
CASSFETPNYGYTF
TGCGCCAGCAGCTTCGAGACACCTAACTATGGCTACACCTTC
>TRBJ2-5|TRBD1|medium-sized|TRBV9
CASSHGTGEETQYF
TGTGCCAGCAGCCACGGGACAGGGGAAGAGACCCAGTACTTC
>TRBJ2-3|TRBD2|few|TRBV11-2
CASSRASLAGDTQYF
TGTGCCAGCAGCCGAGCAAGCCTAGCGGGAGATACGCAGTATTTT
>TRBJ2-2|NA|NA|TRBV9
CASSVLGDLNTGELFF
TGTGCCAGCAGCGTATTGGGGGACCTGAACACCGGGGAGCTGTTTTTT
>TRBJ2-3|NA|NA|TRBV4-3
CASSQLSSQRADTQYF
TGCGCCAGCAGCCAATTGTCCTCCCAACGCGCAGATACGCAGTATTTT
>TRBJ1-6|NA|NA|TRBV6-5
CASSFRTDSPLHF
TGTGCCAGCAGTTTCCGGACAGATTCACCCCTCCACTTT
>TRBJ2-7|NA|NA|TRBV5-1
CASSLVQGLSYEQYF
TGCGCCAGCAGCTTGGTTCAGGGCCTCTCCTACGAGCAGTACTTC
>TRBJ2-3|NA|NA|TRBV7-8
CASSSAYLMHAQYF
TGTGCCAGCAGCTCAGCATATTTGATGCATGCGCAGTATTTT
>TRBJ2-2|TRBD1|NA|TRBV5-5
CASSLIPQGANTGELFF
TGTGCCAGCAGCCTCATCCCCCAGGGGGCGAACACCGGGGAGCTGTTTTTT
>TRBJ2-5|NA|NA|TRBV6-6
CASSYSAETQYF
TGTGCCAGCAGTTACTCGGCCGAGACCCAGTACTTC
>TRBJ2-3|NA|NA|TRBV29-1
CSVDGGGRQYF
TGCAGCGTTGATGGAGGGGGGCGACAGTATTTT
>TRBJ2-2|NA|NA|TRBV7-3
CASSLGAGELFF
TGTGCCAGCAGCTTAGGAGCCGGGGAGCTGTTTTTT
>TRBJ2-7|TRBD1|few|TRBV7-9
CASSFTGGSYEQYF
TGTGCCAGCAGCTTCACAGGGGGTTCCTACGAGCAGTACTTC
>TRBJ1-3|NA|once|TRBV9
CASSVDHSSGNTIYF
TGTGCCAGCAGCGTAGATCACAGCTCTGGAAACACCATATATTTT
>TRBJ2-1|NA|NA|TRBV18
CASSGTGYSYNEQFF
TGTGCCAGCTCGGGAACGGGTTACTCCTACAATGAGCAGTTCTTC
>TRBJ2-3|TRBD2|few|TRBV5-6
CASSLAGTSGVRTDTQYF
TGTGCCAGCAGCTTGGCCGGGACTAGCGGGGTTCGCACAGATACGCAGTATTTT